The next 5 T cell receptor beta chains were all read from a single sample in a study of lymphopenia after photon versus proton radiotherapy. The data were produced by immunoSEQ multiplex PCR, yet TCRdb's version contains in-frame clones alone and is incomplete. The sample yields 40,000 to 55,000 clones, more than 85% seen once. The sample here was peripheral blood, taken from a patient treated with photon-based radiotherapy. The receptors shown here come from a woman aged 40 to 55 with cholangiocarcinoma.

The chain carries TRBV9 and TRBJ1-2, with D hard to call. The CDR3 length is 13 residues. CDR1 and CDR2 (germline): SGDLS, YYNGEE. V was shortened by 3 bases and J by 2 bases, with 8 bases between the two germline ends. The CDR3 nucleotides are TGTGCCAGCAGCGCCGTCGGGAACTATGGCTACACCTTC. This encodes CASSAVGNYGYTF.

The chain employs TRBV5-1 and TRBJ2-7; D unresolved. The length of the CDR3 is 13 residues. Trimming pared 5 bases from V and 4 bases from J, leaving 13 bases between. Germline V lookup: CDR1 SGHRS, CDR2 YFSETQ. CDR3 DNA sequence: TGCGCCAGCAGTTTTATCGGAAGTTACGAGCAGTACTTC. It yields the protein CASSFIGSYEQYF.

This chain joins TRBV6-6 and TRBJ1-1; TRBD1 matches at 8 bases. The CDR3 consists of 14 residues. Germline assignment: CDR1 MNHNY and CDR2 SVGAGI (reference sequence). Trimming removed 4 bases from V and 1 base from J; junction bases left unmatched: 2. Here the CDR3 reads CASSWGQANTEAFF. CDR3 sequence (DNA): TGTGCCAGCAGTTGGGGACAGGCGAACACTGAAGCTTTCTTT.

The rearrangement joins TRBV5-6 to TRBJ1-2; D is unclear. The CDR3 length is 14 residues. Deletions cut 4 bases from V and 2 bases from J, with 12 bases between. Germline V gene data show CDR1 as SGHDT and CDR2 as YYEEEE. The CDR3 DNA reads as TGTGCCAGCAGCACCAAGGGCCTCAACTATGGCTACACCTTC. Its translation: CASSTKGLNYGYTF.

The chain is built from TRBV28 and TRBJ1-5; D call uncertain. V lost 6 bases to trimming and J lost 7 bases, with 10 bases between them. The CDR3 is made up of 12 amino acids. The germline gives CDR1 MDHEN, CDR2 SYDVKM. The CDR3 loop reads CASRINLQPQHF. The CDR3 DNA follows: TGTGCCAGCAGGATAAACCTCCAGCCCCAGCATTTT.